This T cell receptor beta chain was sequenced during a study of shared clonotypes between healthy human individuals. TCRdb's table, derived via immunoSEQ multiplex PCR, lists solely in-frame clones and lacks some. There are about 2.3 million clones in the sample; 85% to 95% occur only once, and 0.37% lies in the top ten. The germline CDR1 and CDR2 sequences are SGHDN and FVKESK. The CDR3 sequence is 14 residues long. The trim removed 4 bases at V and 5 bases at J, leaving 5 bases unmatched. Sequencing was performed on naive CD4+ T cells from PBMCs. Subset here: CD45RA+ positively selected. The receptor was isolated from a young man in good health. Some clones in this sample may be carry-over from other donors' samples. V usage is TRBV14 and J usage is TRBJ2-5; 9 bases line up with TRBD1. For the CDR3, the DNA is TGTGCCAGCAGCCTCGGACAGGGGTTGGAGACCCAGTACTTC. Its translation: CASSLGQGLETQYF.